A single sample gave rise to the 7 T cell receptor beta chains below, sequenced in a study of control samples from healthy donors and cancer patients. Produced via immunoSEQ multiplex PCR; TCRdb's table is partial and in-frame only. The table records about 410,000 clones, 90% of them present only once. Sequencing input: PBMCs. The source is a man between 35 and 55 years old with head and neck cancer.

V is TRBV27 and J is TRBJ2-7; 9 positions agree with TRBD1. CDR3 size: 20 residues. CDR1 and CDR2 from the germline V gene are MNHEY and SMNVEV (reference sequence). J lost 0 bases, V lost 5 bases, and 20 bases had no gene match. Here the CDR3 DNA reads TGTGCCAGCAGTCTAAAAGGACAGGGGACGGGGTATTACAGCTCCTACGAGCAGTACTTC. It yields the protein CASSLKGQGTGYYSSYEQYF.

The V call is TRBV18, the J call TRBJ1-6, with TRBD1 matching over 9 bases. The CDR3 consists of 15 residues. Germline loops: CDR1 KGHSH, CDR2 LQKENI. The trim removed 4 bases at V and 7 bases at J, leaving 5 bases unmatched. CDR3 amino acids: CASSQGQGRNSPLHF. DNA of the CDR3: TGTGCCAGCTCACAAGGACAGGGGAGAAATTCACCCCTCCACTTT.

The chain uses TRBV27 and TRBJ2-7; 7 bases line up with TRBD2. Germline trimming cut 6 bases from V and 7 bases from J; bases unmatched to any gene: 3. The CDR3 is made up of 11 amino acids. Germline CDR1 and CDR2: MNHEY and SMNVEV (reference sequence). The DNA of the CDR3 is TGTGCCAGCAGCTGGGGGGGAGAGCAGTACTTC. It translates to CASSWGGEQYF.

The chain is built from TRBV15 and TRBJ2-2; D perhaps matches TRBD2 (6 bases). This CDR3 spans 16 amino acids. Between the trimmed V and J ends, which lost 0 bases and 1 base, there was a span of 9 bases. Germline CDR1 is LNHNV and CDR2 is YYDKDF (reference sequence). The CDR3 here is CATSREWGENTGELFF. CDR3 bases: TGTGCCACCAGCAGAGAATGGGGGGAGAACACCGGGGAGCTGTTTTTT.

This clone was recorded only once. The CDR3 nucleotides are TGTGCCAGCAGTTCCGATAGCGGGAGGGTCCTTATAGCCAAAAACATTCAGTACTTC. Translated: CASSSDSGRVLIAKNIQYF. The rearrangement uses TRBV28 and TRBJ2-4, with 11 positions matching TRBD2. Per the germline V gene, CDR1 is MDHEN and CDR2 is SYDVKM. V lost 4 bases, J lost 0 bases, and 11 bases stayed unmatched. This CDR3 has 19 amino acids.

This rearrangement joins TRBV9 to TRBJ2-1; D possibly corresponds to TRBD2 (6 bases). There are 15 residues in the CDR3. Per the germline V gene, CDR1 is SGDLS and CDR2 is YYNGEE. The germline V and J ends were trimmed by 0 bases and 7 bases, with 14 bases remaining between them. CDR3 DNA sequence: TGTGCCAGCAGCGTAGGACCGACGGCGGGGAATGAGCAGTTCTTC. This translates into CASSVGPTAGNEQFF.

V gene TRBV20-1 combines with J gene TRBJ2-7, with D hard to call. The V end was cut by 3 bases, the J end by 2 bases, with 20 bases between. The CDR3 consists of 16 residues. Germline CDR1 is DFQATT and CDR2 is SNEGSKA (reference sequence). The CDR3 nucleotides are TGCAGTGCTAGTTCTGGTTTAGCTGGTCCCCCCTACGAGCAGTACTTC. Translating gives CSASSGLAGPPYEQYF.